One and the same sample provided the 27 T cell receptor beta chains below, sequenced in a study of T cells in Graves' hyperthyroidism and ophthalmopathy. There were TCR beta CDR3 regions amplified from RNA transcripts. Carried out on the TCR CDR3, a first-round RT-PCR used the HTBI primer set. TCRdb ran MiXCR on the multiplex PCR reads and lists one entry per CDR3 protein. The sample holds more than 300,000 distinct CDR3 sequences, 15% to 20% seen once. The sequencing sample was made of blood. These receptors all stem from a young man with Graves' ophthalmopathy.

This clonotype has just a few counts. This chain joins TRBV5-4 and TRBJ2-2, with D unresolved. V was trimmed by 7 bases and J by 6 bases, leaving 22 bases between them. Per the germline V gene, CDR1 is SGHNT and CDR2 is YYREEE (reference sequence). The CDR3 consists of 16 residues. DNA for the CDR3: TGTGCCAGCCTGGCTTCGGGCGGCATGAGCGCCGGGGAGCTGTTTTTT. Protein product: CASLASGGMSAGELFF.

The chain carries TRBV7-9 and TRBJ2-3; the match to TRBD2 covers 9 bases. This CDR3 region has 17 residues. Germline CDR1 and CDR2: SEHNR and FQNEAQ (reference sequence). V dropped 6 bases and J dropped 8; count of bases not matched to a gene: 18. The CDR3, as DNA: TGTGCCAGCAGTCGGGACTCTAGCGGGGCGGGGGAGCCTACGCAGTATTTT. Translated, it gives CASSRDSSGAGEPTQYF.

The CDR3 DNA sequence: TGCAGTGCTAGAGCCACTGATAGGAATGAGCAGTTCTTC. Protein product: CSARATDRNEQFF. This chain connects TRBV20-1 to TRBJ2-1, with D unclear. Trimming removed 1 base at V and 7 bases at J, with 11 bases between. The CDR3 extends over 13 amino acids. Germline V gene sequence: CDR1 DFQATT, CDR2 SNEGSKA (reference sequence).

A few counts support this clonotype. The rearrangement uses TRBV12-3 or TRBV12-4 and TRBJ2-7, with D possibly TRBD1 on 5 matching bases. CDR3 length equals 15 residues. V lost 1 base to trimming and J lost 5 bases, with 15 bases between them. The CDR3: CASSLGGAEAHEQYF. CDR3 sequence (DNA): TGTGCCAGCAGTTTAGGTGGGGCAGAAGCCCACGAGCAGTACTTC.

This rearrangement joins TRBV2 to TRBJ2-1; a weak D match, TRBD2 (5 bases). The CDR3 runs 15 residues. Per germline, CDR1 SNHLY and CDR2 FYNNEI. The V end lost 2 bases, the J end lost 4 bases, and 12 bases lay between the germline ends. Written as DNA, the CDR3 is TGTGCCAGCAGTGAACGCAGTGGACTTTACAATGAGCAGTTCTTC. This codes for CASSERSGLYNEQFF.

J is TRBJ2-4 and V is TRBV7-2; D may be TRBD1 (5 bases). The CDR3 has 15 residues. Between the trimmed V and J ends, which lost 4 bases and 0 bases, there was a span of 10 bases. Germline V gene lookup returns CDR1 SGHTA and CDR2 FQGNSA. The CDR3 region is CASSSPGLAKNIQYF. In DNA form, the CDR3 reads TGTGCCAGCAGCTCCCCAGGGTTAGCCAAAAACATTCAGTACTTC.

This clonotype appeared many times. This chain uses TRBV20-1 with TRBJ1-5; TRBD1 might be the D (5 bases). This CDR3 is 15 amino acids long. Germline CDR1 DFQATT, CDR2 SNEGSKA (reference sequence). V dropped 5 bases and J dropped 0 bases, with 14 bases sitting between them. Here the CDR3 reads CSAVEEGYSNQPQHF. The CDR3 bases are TGCAGTGCTGTAGAGGAGGGGTATAGCAATCAGCCCCAGCATTTT.

This clonotype was counted ten times or more. The chain couples TRBV7-9 to TRBJ2-1, with D perhaps matching TRBD1 or TRBD2 (6 bases each). The CDR3 is 14 residues long. Trimming left V 3 bases short and J 3 bases short, with 9 bases between. CDR1 and CDR2 from the germline V gene are SEHNR and FQNEAQ (reference sequence). The CDR3 DNA reads as TGTGCCAGCAGCTTTGGGGGGCTCTACAATGAGCAGTTCTTC. Its translation is CASSFGGLYNEQFF.

There are many counts of this clonotype. The chain recombines TRBV5-1 with TRBJ1-1, with TRBD1 matching over 8 bases. V lost 0 bases and J lost 7; bases outside the gene matches: 11. The CDR3 runs to 16 residues. CDR1 is SGHRS and CDR2 is YFSETQ in the germline V gene. For the CDR3, the DNA is TGCGCCAGCAGCTTGGGGCAGGGGGCGCTCCAAGGTGAAGCTTTCTTT. Protein product: CASSLGQGALQGEAFF.

In its sample, this clonotype was seen many times. The gene calls are TRBV27 and TRBJ2-7; D uncertain. This CDR3 is 14 amino acids long. Trimming took 2 bases from V and 4 from J, leaving 12 bases between them. Germline V gene lookup returns CDR1 MNHEY and CDR2 SMNVEV (reference sequence). For the CDR3, the DNA is TGTGCCAGCAGTTTACGGGCTCATACGTACGAGCAGTACTTC. This codes for CASSLRAHTYEQYF.

This clonotype was picked up many times. The chain combines TRBV7-9 with TRBJ2-7; 8 bases are a match to TRBD1. The CDR3 consists of 17 residues. Germline values: CDR1 SEHNR, CDR2 FQNEAQ (reference sequence). V dropped 5 bases and J dropped 7; count of bases not matched to a gene: 19. CDR3 loop: CASSPQPFQGALGEQYF. CDR3 nucleotide sequence: TGTGCCAGCAGCCCCCAACCCTTTCAGGGGGCGTTGGGGGAGCAGTACTTC.

This clonotype has a count of ten or more. The chain recombines TRBV7-6 with TRBJ2-1, with 7 bases lining up with TRBD2. The length of the CDR3 is 13 residues. The V segment lost 11 bases and the J segment 5 bases; nucleotides outside the gene matches: 9. Germline V gene lookup returns CDR1 SGHVS and CDR2 FNYEAQ. The DNA of the CDR3 is TGTGCCCCGCGGGGACTACCCCACAATGAGCAGTTCTTC. Protein product: CAPRGLPHNEQFF.

This clonotype was counted only a few times. The J gene is TRBJ2-1, the V gene TRBV5-1, with TRBD2 matching over 7 bases. Unmatched junction bases numbered 11, after V lost 4 bases and J lost 10 bases. The CDR3 has 14 amino acids. Germline loops: CDR1 SGHRS, CDR2 YFSETQ. The chain's CDR3 is CASSLGLPPGEQFF. In nucleotides, the CDR3 is TGCGCCAGCAGCCTGGGACTACCCCCTGGCGAGCAGTTCTTC.

Comment on this clonotype: This sequence may be a read error, since a much larger clone differs from it by one base. This chain connects TRBV3-1 to TRBJ1-2; D remains unclear. Germline V gene sequence: CDR1 LGHDT, CDR2 YNNKEL (reference sequence). The V gene lost 4 bases and the J gene lost 3 bases, with 18 bases spanning the gap. The CDR3 spans 16 residues. The CDR3 is CASSPTLGSKDYGYTF. The CDR3 nucleotides read TGTGCCAGCAGCCCCACGTTGGGGAGCAAGGACTATGGCTACACCTTC.

The sample holds a few counts of this clonotype. V is TRBV6-2 or TRBV6-3 and J is TRBJ2-2, with D possibly being TRBD1 or TRBD2 (5 bases each). CDR1 and CDR2 from the germline V gene are MNHEY and SVGEGT. This CDR3 contains 16 residues. Trimming pared 6 bases from V and 7 bases from J, leaving 21 bases between. The CDR3 bases are TGTGCCAGCAGCATCGGGGCCCTCAGAATCGTCGGGGAGCTGTTTTTT. This encodes CASSIGALRIVGELFF.

Of note for this clonotype: Being one base from a much bigger clone, this may be a read error. The chain joins TRBV11-2 to TRBJ2-4; D unclear. Germline CDR1 is SGHAT and CDR2 is FQNNGV. This CDR3 comprises 11 residues. The CDR3 loop reads CASSLADIRYF. The CDR3 region has the DNA TGTGCCAGCAGCTTAGCCGACATTCGGTACTTC.

This clonotype was detected ten times or more. V is TRBV5-1 and J is TRBJ1-3; unclear D gene. The CDR3 spans 14 residues. V lost 4 bases and J 0 bases, leaving 8 bases between the germline ends. CDR1 is SGHRS, CDR2 YFSETQ, per germline. CDR3 residues: CASSRGSSGNTIYF. In DNA, the CDR3 is TGCGCCAGCAGCAGAGGTTCCTCTGGAAACACCATATATTTT.

The chain has TRBV19 and TRBJ2-1; TRBD2 agrees at 9 bases. Per germline, CDR1 LNHDA and CDR2 SQIVND (reference sequence). V shed 1 base, J shed 3 bases, and the junction held 7 bases outside the gene matches. The CDR3 covers 17 residues. This CDR3 reads CASSIAQGRGGYNEQFF. The CDR3 DNA reads TGTGCCAGTAGTATAGCTCAAGGGCGGGGGGGCTACAATGAGCAGTTCTTC.

The V call is TRBV12-3 or TRBV12-4, the J call TRBJ2-7; D unclear. The CDR3 is made up of 12 amino acids. V was trimmed by 3 bases and J by 6 bases, leaving 9 bases between them. The CDR3 protein is CASSFRWLEQYF. CDR3 in DNA: TGTGCCAGCAGTTTTCGGTGGCTCGAGCAGTACTTC.

This clonotype came up many times. The rearrangement links TRBV11-2 to TRBJ2-2; D might be TRBD1 or TRBD2, each matching 6 bases. V lost 5 bases, J lost 7 bases, and 26 bases lay in between. CDR1 is SGHAT, CDR2 FQNNGV, per germline. This CDR3 region has 18 residues. The CDR3 sequence is CASSPSSIWGADVGELFF. CDR3 sequence (DNA): TGTGCCAGCAGCCCCTCCTCCATCTGGGGGGCGGATGTCGGGGAGCTGTTTTTT.

This clonotype was observed a handful of times. This chain uses TRBV27 with TRBJ1-2, with D possibly TRBD1 on 5 matching bases. This CDR3 has 13 residues. Germline-derived CDR1 and CDR2 are MNHEY and SMNVEV (reference sequence). Deletions cut 6 bases from V and 3 bases from J, with 11 bases between. The CDR3 spells CASRRDGYYGYTF. In DNA form, the CDR3 reads TGTGCCAGCAGGAGGGACGGATACTATGGCTACACCTTC.

Of note for this clonotype: A much bigger clone sits one base away, suggesting this may be a read error. The chain has TRBV7-9 and TRBJ2-7; perhaps TRBD1 as D (6 bases). Deletions cut 1 base from V and 5 bases from J, with 9 bases between. The CDR3 has 13 amino acids. Germline lookup yields CDR1 SEHNR and CDR2 FQNEAQ (reference sequence). DNA of the CDR3: TGTGCCAGCAGCTTAGTAGCAGGGGACGAGCAGTACTTC. Translation gives CASSLVAGDEQYF.

This clonotype was observed at least ten times. The chain is built from TRBV5-1 and TRBJ1-4, with D possibly TRBD1 on 5 matching bases. Trimming removed 2 bases at V and 4 bases at J, with 9 bases between. The CDR3 has 14 residues. Per the germline V gene, CDR1 is SGHRS and CDR2 is YFSETQ. The CDR3 coding sequence is TGCGCCAGCAGCTTCGGGACGGTTAATGAAAAACTGTTTTTT. Translating gives CASSFGTVNEKLFF.

This chain links TRBV2 with TRBJ2-3, with 9 nucleotides matching TRBD2. The CDR3 has 15 amino acids. The trim removed 5 bases at V and 6 bases at J, leaving 9 bases unmatched. Germline V gene sequence: CDR1 SNHLY, CDR2 FYNNEI. DNA for the CDR3: TGTGCCAGCAGTCCCGATAGCGGGGGAGCGGATACGCAGTATTTT. Its translation is CASSPDSGGADTQYF.

This clonotype was seen a handful of times. This sequence joins TRBV7-6 and TRBJ2-1; the D call may be TRBD1 or TRBD2 (7 bases each). Germline V CDR1 and CDR2: SGHVS, FNYEAQ. The CDR3 loop spans 13 amino acids. The V end lost 4 bases, the J end lost 8 bases, and 12 bases lay between the germline ends. DNA for the CDR3: TGTGCCAGCAGCTCAGGGGGGGGGGATGAGCAGTTCTTC. It is translated as CASSSGGGDEQFF.

The chain employs TRBV20-1 and TRBJ2-2; 12 bases match TRBD2. V was clipped by 3 bases and J by 5 bases; unmatched bases: 7. Germline assignment: CDR1 DFQATT and CDR2 SNEGSKA (reference sequence). The CDR3 consists of 16 residues. CDR3 DNA: TGCAGTGCTAGGAGGTCTAGCGGGGGGGCAACCGGGGAGCTGTTTTTT. Translation: CSARRSSGGATGELFF.

Only a few counts were recorded for this clonotype. This rearrangement joins TRBV6-1 to TRBJ1-2; the match to TRBD1 covers 8 bases. CDR1 MNHNS and CDR2 SASEGT come from the germline V gene. J lost 5 bases, V lost 6 bases, and 11 bases had no gene match. This CDR3 has 15 amino acids. Here the CDR3 DNA reads TGTGCCAGCAGCCCGGGACAGGCTGGGGGGTATGGCTACACCTTC. Its translation is CASSPGQAGGYGYTF.